This TCR beta chain was recovered during a study of cytomegalovirus exposure and HLA in healthy donors. Study-level results: Trimming of TCR beta V- and J-genes showed a link, identified in a later analysis, to a missense DCLRE1C variant. Several of the most significant clusters appeared linked to common viral pathogens, based on a later analysis.

A note on this clone: The antigen is unknown.

Both 60 Vbeta primers and 13 Jbeta primers went into the PCR. Produced via immunoSEQ multiplex PCR; TCRdb's table is partial and in-frame only. This table holds about 140,000 clones, 80% found once. Germline-derived CDR1 and CDR2 are ENHRY and SYGVKD. The CDR3 spans 14 residues. Trimming pared 6 bases from V and 3 bases from J, leaving 14 bases between. The chain is built from TRBV10-3 and TRBJ1-1; TRBD1 might be the D (5 bases). This clonotype was obtained from a man over 45 in good health and CMV-seronegative. Sequenced input: PBMCs. The CDR3 DNA sequence: TGTGCCATCAGGGAAGACAGTTCCTACACTGAAGCTTTCTTT. This sequence encodes CAIREDSSYTEAFF.